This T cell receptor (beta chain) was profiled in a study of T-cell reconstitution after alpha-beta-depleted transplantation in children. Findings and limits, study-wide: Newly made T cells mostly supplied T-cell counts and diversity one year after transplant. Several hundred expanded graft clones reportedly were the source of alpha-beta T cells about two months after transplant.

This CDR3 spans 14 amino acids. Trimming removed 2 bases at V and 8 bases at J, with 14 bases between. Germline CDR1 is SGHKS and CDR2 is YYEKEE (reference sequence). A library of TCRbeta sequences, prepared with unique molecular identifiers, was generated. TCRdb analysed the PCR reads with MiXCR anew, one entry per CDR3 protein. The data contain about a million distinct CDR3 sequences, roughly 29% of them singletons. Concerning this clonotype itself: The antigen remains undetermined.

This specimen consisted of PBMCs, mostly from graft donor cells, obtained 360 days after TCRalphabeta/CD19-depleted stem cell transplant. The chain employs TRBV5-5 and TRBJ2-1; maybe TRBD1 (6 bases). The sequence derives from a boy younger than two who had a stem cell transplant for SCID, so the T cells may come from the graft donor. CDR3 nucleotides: TGTGCCAGCAGCTTTACAGGGTTTCTCCATGAGCAGTTCTTC. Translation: CASSFTGFLHEQFF. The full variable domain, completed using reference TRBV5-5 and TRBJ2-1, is DAGVTQSPTHLIKTRGQQVTLRCSPISGHKSVSWYQQVLGQGPQFIFQYYEKEERGRGNFPDRFSARQFPNYSSELNVNALLLGDSALYLCASSFTGFLHEQFFGPGTRLTVL.